The 21 T cell receptor beta chains reported below all come from one sample, sequenced in a study of response to subunit inactivated influenza vaccine. TCRdb reanalysed the RT-PCR reads using MiXCR and keeps one entry per CDR3 protein. The sample consists of hundreds of thousands of distinct CDR3 sequences, more than 15% of them appearing once. This sample comprised CD4+ T cells sorted from PBMCs, obtained less than 30 months after vaccination. These receptors came from a man between 45 and 75 years old who received an inactivated influenza vaccine.

The chain combines TRBV12-3 or TRBV12-4 with TRBJ1-1; TRBD1 matches 7 bases. The CDR3 runs 13 residues. The junction had 11 bases not matched to a gene; V was cut back by 5 bases and J by 11 bases. The CDR3 DNA is TGTGCCAGCAGTCTGAAGGACAGGCAGGGGGCTTTCTTT. Protein sequence: CASSLKDRQGAFF.

This clonotype appeared a few times. The chain employs TRBV20-1 and TRBJ2-5, with D perhaps TRBD1 (6 bases). The V end lost 3 bases, the J end lost 7 bases, and 15 bases lay between the germline ends. This CDR3 region has 13 residues. Germline loops: CDR1 DFQATT, CDR2 SNEGSKA (reference sequence). The CDR3 sequence: CSASQGQEGTQYF. CDR3 bases: TGCAGTGCTAGTCAGGGACAAGAAGGGACCCAGTACTTC.

This clonotype showed up just a few times. The chain uses TRBV6-5 and TRBJ1-4, with TRBD1 matching over 7 bases. Germline values: CDR1 MNHEY, CDR2 SVGAGI. Trimming at V came to 2 bases and at J to 5 bases, leaving 5 bases not matched to a gene. The length of the CDR3 is 15 residues. The CDR3 is CASSYQPGQNEKLFF. DNA of the CDR3: TGTGCCAGCAGTTACCAACCGGGACAGAATGAAAAACTGTTTTTT.

DNA for the CDR3: TGTGCCAGCAGCCCTGGTCACACGGGACAGGCGTACGAGCAGTACTTC. Translation: CASSPGHTGQAYEQYF. The chain is built from TRBV5-4 and TRBJ2-7; 8 bases are shared with TRBD1. Germline V gives CDR1 SGHNT, CDR2 YYREEE (reference sequence). Trimming cost V 4 bases and J 4 bases; bases outside gene matches: 13. The CDR3 is 16 amino acids.

The CDR3 is CASSVGRSNEQFF. The DNA of the CDR3 is TGTGCCAGCAGTGTAGGGCGAAGCAATGAGCAGTTCTTC. V is TRBV2 and J is TRBJ2-1, with D unresolved. V was clipped by 4 bases and J by 6 bases, with 10 bases between them. The CDR3 spans 13 residues. In germline, CDR1 is SNHLY, CDR2 FYNNEI.

The rearrangement links TRBV18 to TRBJ1-1, with TRBD1 identical over 7 bases. The length of the CDR3 is 18 residues. Germline values: CDR1 KGHSH, CDR2 LQKENI. The V gene end was trimmed by 1 base and the J gene end by 1 base; junction bases not matched to a gene: 12. The chain's CDR3 is CASSPRITAGQPNTEAFF. The CDR3 region has the DNA TGTGCCAGCTCACCACGAATAACCGCGGGACAGCCGAACACTGAAGCTTTCTTT.

The V and J genes are TRBV6-5 and TRBJ1-1; no reliable D call. Trimming cost V 2 bases and J 0 bases, with 10 bases left between them. The CDR3 is made up of 15 amino acids. Germline V lookup: CDR1 MNHEY, CDR2 SVGAGI. CDR3 DNA sequence: TGTGCCAGCAGTTACGTTCGTCATTTGAACACTGAAGCTTTCTTT. Its protein product is CASSYVRHLNTEAFF.

The chain uses TRBV20-1 and TRBJ2-3, with 9 positions matching TRBD1. V trimming: 6 bases; J trimming: 4 bases; junction bases outside the gene matches: 5. The germline gives CDR1 DFQATT, CDR2 SNEGSKA (reference sequence). The CDR3 sequence is 13 residues long. CDR3 sequence: CSANRGLADTQYF. The CDR3 bases are TGCAGTGCCAACAGGGGGCTGGCAGATACGCAGTATTTT.

The sample holds a few counts of this clonotype. The chain is built from TRBV11-2 and TRBJ2-7; D call uncertain. Germline CDR1 is SGHAT and CDR2 is FQNNGV. The CDR3 is 14 residues long. Trimming took off 0 bases at V and 1 base at J, with 7 bases between the two ends. The CDR3 reads CASSLEVGSYEQYF. CDR3 in DNA: TGTGCCAGCAGCTTAGAGGTCGGGTCCTACGAGCAGTACTTC.

The CDR3 here is CASSQESGSRPIAKNIQYF. The CDR3 region has the DNA TGTGCCAGCAGCCAAGAATCCGGGTCCAGACCTATAGCCAAAAACATTCAGTACTTC. The chain links TRBV3-1 to TRBJ2-4; D gene ambiguous. The V gene's germline CDR1 is LGHDT and CDR2 YNNKEL (reference sequence). The CDR3 is made up of 19 amino acids. The V gene lost 0 bases and the J gene lost 0 bases, with 18 bases spanning the gap.

The table lists this clonotype with many counts. The chain links TRBV4-2 to TRBJ2-7; tentatively, D is TRBD1 (5 bases). This CDR3 comprises 16 residues. Trimming took off 1 base at V and 5 bases at J, with 18 bases between the two ends. Per germline, CDR1 LGHNA and CDR2 YNFKEQ. CDR3 loop: CASSQGAAGSLDEQYF. The CDR3 DNA reads as TGTGCCAGCAGCCAAGGGGCAGCAGGGTCCCTCGACGAGCAGTACTTC.

This clonotype appeared a few times. The chain employs TRBV7-9 and TRBJ2-1, with D maybe TRBD2 (6 bases). The CDR3 runs to 13 residues. Trimming cost V 0 bases and J 9 bases, with 9 bases left between them. In germline, CDR1 is SEHNR, CDR2 FQNEAQ (reference sequence). The CDR3 protein is CASSLAGGVEQFF. CDR3 in DNA: TGTGCCAGCAGCTTAGCGGGAGGTGTTGAGCAGTTCTTC.

The chain couples TRBV20-1 to TRBJ1-5; TRBD1 matches at 7 bases. This CDR3 is built from 16 residues. The ends lost 1 base at V and 8 bases at J; junction bases unmatched: 14. The germline V gene encodes CDR1 DFQATT and CDR2 SNEGSKA (reference sequence). Written as DNA, the CDR3 is TGCAGTGCTAGAGTTGGGAGGGAGAGGGACAGTGAGCCCCAGCATTTT. The encoded protein is CSARVGRERDSEPQHF.

This chain uses TRBV12-3 or TRBV12-4 with TRBJ2-3; D is unclear. Trimming left V 7 bases short and J 4 bases short, with 15 bases between. This CDR3 has 14 amino acids. This CDR3 reads CASNLPQSADTQYF. The CDR3 DNA reads as TGTGCCAGCAACCTCCCCCAATCGGCAGATACGCAGTATTTT.

A few counts support this clonotype. This chain links TRBV27 with TRBJ2-1; 10 bases are a match to TRBD2. Germline V gene data show CDR1 as MNHEY and CDR2 as SMNVEV (reference sequence). The CDR3 runs 16 residues. V lost 7 bases to trimming and J lost 0 bases; unmatched junction nucleotides: 6. This chain's CDR3 is CASNSAGGASYNEQFF. The CDR3 DNA sequence: TGTGCCAGCAATTCAGCGGGAGGGGCCTCCTACAATGAGCAGTTCTTC.

This chain connects TRBV14 to TRBJ2-1; no clear D gene. Trimming pared 2 bases from V and 3 bases from J, leaving 8 bases between. The length of the CDR3 is 14 residues. The germline V gene has CDR1 SGHDN and CDR2 FVKESK. This chain's CDR3 is CASSQQASYNEQFF. The CDR3 DNA sequence: TGTGCCAGCAGCCAACAGGCTAGCTACAATGAGCAGTTCTTC.

This chain connects TRBV28 to TRBJ1-1; D is unclear. CDR1 MDHEN and CDR2 SYDVKM come from the germline V gene. Deletions cut 6 bases from V and 0 bases from J, with 11 bases between. This CDR3 has 14 residues. The CDR3, as DNA: TGTGCCAGCAGCACCGGACGAATGAACACTGAAGCTTTCTTT. Protein: CASSTGRMNTEAFF.

Regarding this clonotype: The junction does not match germline at one end; this may be a read error. The rearrangement joins TRBV5-1 to TRBJ2-7; a weak D match, TRBD1 (6 bases). Per the germline V gene, CDR1 is SGHRS and CDR2 is YFSETQ. This CDR3 is built from 14 residues. CDR3 region: CTSSEFSGAYEQYF. The CDR3 DNA sequence: TGCACCAGCAGCGAATTCTCAGGGGCCTACGAGCAGTACTTC.

This clonotype was seen only a few times. V is TRBV9 and J is TRBJ2-7; the match to TRBD2 covers 12 bases. This CDR3 region has 15 residues. J gave up 3 bases and V 5 bases, and 6 bases lay outside the gene matches. Looked up from germline, CDR1 is SGDLS and CDR2 is YYNGEE. CDR3 DNA: TGTGCCAGCAGGGAGACTAGCGGGAGAAGCTACGAGCAGTACTTC. Its translation: CASRETSGRSYEQYF.

The DNA for the CDR3 is TGTGCCAGCACCCTACAGATGAGCTCCTACAATGAGCAGTTCTTC. Its protein is CASTLQMSSYNEQFF. The chain combines TRBV12-3 or TRBV12-4 with TRBJ2-1; no clear D gene. The CDR3 contains 15 residues. V gave up 7 bases and J gave up 0 bases, with 13 bases separating them.

There are many counts of this clonotype. V is TRBV20-1 and J is TRBJ1-1; D is undetermined. Trimming removed 5 bases at V and 3 bases at J, with 7 bases between. Looked up from germline, CDR1 is DFQATT and CDR2 is SNEGSKA (reference sequence). CDR3 length: 11 amino acids. This CDR3 reads CSAPDYTEAFF. Here the CDR3 DNA reads TGCAGTGCTCCAGACTACACTGAAGCTTTCTTT.